This T cell receptor (beta chain) came from a study of long-term antiretroviral therapy in people with HIV. Survey-level resolution applied to immunoSEQ assay v3.0. The protocol was immunoSEQ multiplex PCR, while the TCRdb copy is restricted to in-frame clones and leaves out a portion. This table holds over 9,000 clones, around 82% found once. V lost 6 bases to trimming and J lost 1 base; unmatched junction nucleotides: 6. This CDR3 has 15 residues. Germline lookup yields CDR1 MNHEY and CDR2 SMNVEV (reference sequence). This clone came up once. Specimen: unsorted PBMCs, collected 0.4 years before starting antiretroviral therapy. This chain links TRBV27 with TRBJ1-5; 7 nucleotides align to TRBD1. The origin of this receptor is a man between 25 and 39 years old with HIV. CDR3 sequence reads: CASSPRGGSNQPQHF. The DNA for the CDR3 is TGTGCCAGCAGCCCCAGGGGGGGGAGCAATCAGCCCCAGCATTTT.